This T cell receptor beta chain came from a study of glioma-infiltrating T cells. Study information: Dexamethasone exposure before glioma surgery was limited to six or fewer days.

Amplification of TCR alpha and beta CDR3 regions from RNA used iRepertoire nested multiplex PCR. For one-step reverse transcription and amplification, about 90-450 ng of tissue mRNA or PBMC total RNA was used. MiXCR, run by TCRdb on the multiplex PCR reads, gives a single entry per CDR3 protein. The table records more than 350,000 distinct CDR3 sequences, less than 50% of them present only once. Study conclusions and caveats: Tissue-blood divergence was below expectation in non-neoplastic patients, above in gliomas. Signature shared blood CDR3 motifs were enriched in low-divergence and depleted in high-divergence patients.

This clonotype came up many times. Its target is unknown. This CDR3 is built from 12 residues. V lost 5 bases to trimming and J lost 6 bases, with 11 bases between them. The V gene's germline CDR1 is MNHEY and CDR2 SMNVEV (reference sequence). The chain couples TRBV27 to TRBJ2-7; a possible D gene is TRBD2 (5 bases). Material for sequencing was glioma tissue, nonneoplastic brain tissue, or PBMCs (not recorded which). This sequence was found in a human donor with low-grade glioma or glioblastoma, undergoing nonglioma brain surgery, or in good health (not recorded which). Here the CDR3 DNA reads TGTGCCAGCAGTAATTTCGGGGTCGAGCAGTACTTC. Encoded protein: CASSNFGVEQYF.